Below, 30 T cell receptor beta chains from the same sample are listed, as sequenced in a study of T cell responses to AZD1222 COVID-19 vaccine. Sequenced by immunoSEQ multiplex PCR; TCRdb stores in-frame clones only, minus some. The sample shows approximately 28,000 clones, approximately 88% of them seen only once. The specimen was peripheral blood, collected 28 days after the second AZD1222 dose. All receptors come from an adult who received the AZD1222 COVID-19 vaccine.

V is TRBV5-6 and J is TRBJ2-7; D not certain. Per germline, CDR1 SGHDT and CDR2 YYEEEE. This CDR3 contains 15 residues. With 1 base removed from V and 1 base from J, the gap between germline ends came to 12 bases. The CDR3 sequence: CASSLLGQQSYEQYF. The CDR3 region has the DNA TGTGCCAGCAGCTTGTTAGGGCAGCAATCCTACGAGCAGTACTTC.

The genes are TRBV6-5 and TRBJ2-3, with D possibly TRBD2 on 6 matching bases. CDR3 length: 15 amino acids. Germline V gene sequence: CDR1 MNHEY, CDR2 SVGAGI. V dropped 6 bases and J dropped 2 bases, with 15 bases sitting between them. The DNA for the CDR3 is TGTGCCAGCAGCTACAACCGGGGGACCACAGATACGCAGTATTTT. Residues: CASSYNRGTTDTQYF.

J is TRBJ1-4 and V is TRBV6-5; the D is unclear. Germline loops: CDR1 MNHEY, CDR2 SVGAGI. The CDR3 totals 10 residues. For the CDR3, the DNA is TGTGTCTCGTGTGGAGAAAAACTGTTTTTT. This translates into CVSCGEKLFF.

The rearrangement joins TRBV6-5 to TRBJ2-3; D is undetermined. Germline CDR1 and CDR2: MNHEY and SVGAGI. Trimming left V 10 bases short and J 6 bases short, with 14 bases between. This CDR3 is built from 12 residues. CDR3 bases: TGTGCCACCCTGGACCGTTCCGATACGCAGTATTTT. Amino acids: CATLDRSDTQYF.

This CDR3 is CASSLPGTNYGYTF. CDR3 nucleotides: TGTGCCAGCAGTTTACCAGGGACTAACTATGGCTACACCTTC. This chain joins TRBV28 and TRBJ1-2; perhaps TRBD1 as D (5 bases). Between the trimmed V and J ends, which lost 2 bases and 0 bases, there was a span of 7 bases. From germline, CDR1 is MDHEN and CDR2 SYDVKM. There are 14 residues in the CDR3.

The CDR3 reads CASSLRAGGTEAFF. The CDR3 DNA reads as TGTGCCAGCAGCTTGCGGGCCGGGGGCACTGAAGCTTTCTTT. J is TRBJ1-1 and V is TRBV7-9, with D perhaps TRBD1 (5 bases). The CDR3 totals 14 residues. Germline V gene lookup returns CDR1 SEHNR and CDR2 FQNEAQ (reference sequence). Trimming took off 3 bases at V and 4 bases at J, with 12 bases between the two ends.

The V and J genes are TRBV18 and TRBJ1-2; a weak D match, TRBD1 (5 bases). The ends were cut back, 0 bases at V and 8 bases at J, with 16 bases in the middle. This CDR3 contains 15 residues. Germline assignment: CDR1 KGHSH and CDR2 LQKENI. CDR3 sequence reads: CASSPPSRVYGGYTF. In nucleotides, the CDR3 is TGTGCCAGCTCACCACCTTCCAGGGTGTATGGAGGCTACACCTTC.

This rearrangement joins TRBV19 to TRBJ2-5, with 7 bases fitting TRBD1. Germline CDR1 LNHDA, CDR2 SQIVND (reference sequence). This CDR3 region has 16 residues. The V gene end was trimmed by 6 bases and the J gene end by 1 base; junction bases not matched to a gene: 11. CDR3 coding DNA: TGTGCCAGTAGCCCGTCGACAGGGTCTAGCCAAGAGACCCAGTACTTC. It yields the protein CASSPSTGSSQETQYF.

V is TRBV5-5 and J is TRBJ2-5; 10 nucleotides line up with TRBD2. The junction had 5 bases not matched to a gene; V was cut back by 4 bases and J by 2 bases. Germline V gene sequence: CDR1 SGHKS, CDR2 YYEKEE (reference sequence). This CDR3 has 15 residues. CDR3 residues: CASSNVAGGQETQYF. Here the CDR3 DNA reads TGTGCCAGCAGCAATGTAGCGGGGGGTCAAGAGACCCAGTACTTC.

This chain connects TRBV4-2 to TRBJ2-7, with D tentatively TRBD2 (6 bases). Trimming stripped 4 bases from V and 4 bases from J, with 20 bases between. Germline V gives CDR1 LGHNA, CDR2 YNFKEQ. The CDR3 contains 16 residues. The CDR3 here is CASSPAETRGSYEQYF. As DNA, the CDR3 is TGTGCCAGCAGCCCCGCCGAGACTAGGGGCTCATACGAGCAGTACTTC.

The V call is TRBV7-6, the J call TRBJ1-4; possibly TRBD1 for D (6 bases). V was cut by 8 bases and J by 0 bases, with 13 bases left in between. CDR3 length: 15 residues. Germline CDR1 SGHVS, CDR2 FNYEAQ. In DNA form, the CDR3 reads TGTGCCAGCGCAAGCGAGGGGGCAACTAATGAAAAACTGTTTTTT. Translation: CASASEGATNEKLFF.

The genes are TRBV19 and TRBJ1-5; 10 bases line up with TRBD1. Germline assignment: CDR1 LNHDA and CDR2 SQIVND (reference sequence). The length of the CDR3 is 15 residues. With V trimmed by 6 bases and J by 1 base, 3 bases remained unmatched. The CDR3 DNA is TGTGCCAGTAGAACGACAGGGGGCAGCAATCAGCCCCAGCATTTT. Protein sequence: CASRTTGGSNQPQHF.

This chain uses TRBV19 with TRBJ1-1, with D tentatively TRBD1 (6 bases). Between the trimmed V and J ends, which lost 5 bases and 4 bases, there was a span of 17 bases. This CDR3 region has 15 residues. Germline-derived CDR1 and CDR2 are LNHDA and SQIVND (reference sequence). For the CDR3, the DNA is TGTGCCAGTAGTTTTAGACAGGCGCGGGGCACTGAAGCTTTCTTT. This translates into CASSFRQARGTEAFF.

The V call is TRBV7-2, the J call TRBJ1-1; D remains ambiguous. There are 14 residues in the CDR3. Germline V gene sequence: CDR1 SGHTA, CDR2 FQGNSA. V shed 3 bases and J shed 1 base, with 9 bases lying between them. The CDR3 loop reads CASSFSSTNTEAFF. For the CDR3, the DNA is TGTGCCAGCAGCTTTTCGTCTACGAACACTGAAGCTTTCTTT.

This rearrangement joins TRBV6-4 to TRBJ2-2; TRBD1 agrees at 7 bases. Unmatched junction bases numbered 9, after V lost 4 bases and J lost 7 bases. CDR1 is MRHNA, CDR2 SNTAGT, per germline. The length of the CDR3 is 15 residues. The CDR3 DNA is TGTGCCAGCAGTGTCGAGACAGGGTTTGGCGGGGAGCTGTTTTTT. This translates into CASSVETGFGGELFF.

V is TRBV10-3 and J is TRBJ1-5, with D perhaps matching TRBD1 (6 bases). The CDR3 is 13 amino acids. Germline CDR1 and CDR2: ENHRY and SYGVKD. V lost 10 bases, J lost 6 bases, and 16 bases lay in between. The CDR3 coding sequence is TGTGCCACCACACAGGGAGATGGTCAGCCCCAGCATTTT. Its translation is CATTQGDGQPQHF.

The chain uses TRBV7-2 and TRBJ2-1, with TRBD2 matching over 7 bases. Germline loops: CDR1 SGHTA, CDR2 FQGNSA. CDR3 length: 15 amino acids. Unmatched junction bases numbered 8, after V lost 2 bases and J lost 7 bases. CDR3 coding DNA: TGTGCCAGCAGCTTAACGTGGGGGGAGGGGAATGAGCAGTTCTTC. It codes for CASSLTWGEGNEQFF.

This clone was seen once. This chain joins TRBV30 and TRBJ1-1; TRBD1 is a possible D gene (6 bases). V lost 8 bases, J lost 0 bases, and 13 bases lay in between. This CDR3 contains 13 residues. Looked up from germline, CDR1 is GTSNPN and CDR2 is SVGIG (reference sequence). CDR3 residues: CAGTRTMNTEAFF. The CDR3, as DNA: TGTGCCGGGACAAGAACCATGAACACTGAAGCTTTCTTT. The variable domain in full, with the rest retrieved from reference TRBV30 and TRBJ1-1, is SQTIHQWPATLVQPVGSPLSLECTVEGTSNPNLYWYRQAAGRGLQLLFYSVGIGQISSEVPQNLSASRPQDRQFILSSKKLLLSDSGFYLCAGTRTMNTEAFFGQGTRLTVV.

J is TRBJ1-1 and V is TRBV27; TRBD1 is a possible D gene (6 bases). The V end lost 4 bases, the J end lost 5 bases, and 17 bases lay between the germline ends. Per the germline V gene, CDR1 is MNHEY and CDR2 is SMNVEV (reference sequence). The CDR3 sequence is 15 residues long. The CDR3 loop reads CASSSTGGGRTEAFF. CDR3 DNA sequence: TGTGCCAGCAGTTCCACCGGGGGGGGCCGTACTGAAGCTTTCTTT.

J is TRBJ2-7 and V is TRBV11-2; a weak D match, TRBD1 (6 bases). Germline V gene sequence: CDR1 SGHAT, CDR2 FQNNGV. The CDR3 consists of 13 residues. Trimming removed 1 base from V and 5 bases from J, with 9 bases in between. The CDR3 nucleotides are TGTGCCAGCAGCTTAGGGGGGCTTAACGAGCAGTACTTC. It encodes CASSLGGLNEQYF.

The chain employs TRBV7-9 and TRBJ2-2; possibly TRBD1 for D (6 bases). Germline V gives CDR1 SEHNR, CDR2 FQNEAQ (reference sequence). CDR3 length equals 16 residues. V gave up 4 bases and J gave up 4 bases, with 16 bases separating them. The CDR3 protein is CASSSRQETLTGELFF. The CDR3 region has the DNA TGTGCCAGCAGCTCACGACAGGAAACCCTCACCGGGGAGCTGTTTTTT. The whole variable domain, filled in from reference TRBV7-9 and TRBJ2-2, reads DTGVSQNPRHKITKRGQNVTFRCDPISEHNRLYWYRQTLGQGPEFLTYFQNEAQLEKSRLLSDRFSAERPKGSFSTLEIQRTEQGDSAMYLCASSSRQETLTGELFFGEGSRLTVL.

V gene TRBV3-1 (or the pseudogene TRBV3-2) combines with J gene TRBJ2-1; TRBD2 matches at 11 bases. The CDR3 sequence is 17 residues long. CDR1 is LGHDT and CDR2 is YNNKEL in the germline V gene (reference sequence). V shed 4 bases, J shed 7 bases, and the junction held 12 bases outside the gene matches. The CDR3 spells CASSLSLAGGSGNEQFF. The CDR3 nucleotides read TGTGCCAGCAGCCTTTCCTTAGCGGGGGGGAGTGGGAATGAGCAGTTCTTC.

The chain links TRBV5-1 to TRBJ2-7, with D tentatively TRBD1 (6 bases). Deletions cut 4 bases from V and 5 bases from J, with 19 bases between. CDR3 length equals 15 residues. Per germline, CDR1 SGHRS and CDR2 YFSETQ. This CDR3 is CASSTSGTTQDEQYF. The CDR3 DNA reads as TGCGCCAGCAGCACCTCCGGGACAACTCAGGACGAGCAGTACTTC.

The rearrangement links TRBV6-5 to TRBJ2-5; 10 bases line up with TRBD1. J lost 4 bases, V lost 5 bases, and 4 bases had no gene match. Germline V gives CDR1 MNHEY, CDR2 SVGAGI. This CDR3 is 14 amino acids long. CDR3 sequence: CASSRQGARETQYF. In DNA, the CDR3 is TGTGCCAGCAGTAGACAGGGGGCGCGAGAGACCCAGTACTTC.

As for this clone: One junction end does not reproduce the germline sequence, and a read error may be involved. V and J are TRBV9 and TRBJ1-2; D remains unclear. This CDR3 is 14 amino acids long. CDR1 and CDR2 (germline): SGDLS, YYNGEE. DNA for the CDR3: TGTGCCAGCAGCCCCCGGGAGACTAACTATGGCTACGCCTTC. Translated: CASSPRETNYGYAF.

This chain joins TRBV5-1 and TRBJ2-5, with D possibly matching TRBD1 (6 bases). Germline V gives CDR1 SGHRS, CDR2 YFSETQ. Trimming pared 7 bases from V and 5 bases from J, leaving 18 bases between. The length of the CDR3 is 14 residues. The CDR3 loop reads CASGLTGFRETQYF. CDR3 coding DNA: TGCGCCAGCGGGTTAACAGGGTTTAGGGAGACCCAGTACTTC.

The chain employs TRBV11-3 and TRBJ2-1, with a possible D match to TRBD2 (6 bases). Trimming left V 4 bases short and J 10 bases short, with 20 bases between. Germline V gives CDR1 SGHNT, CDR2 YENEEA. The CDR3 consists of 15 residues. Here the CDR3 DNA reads TGTGCCAGCAGCTCTCTAGCGTCCCAGGGAGCCGAGCAGTTCTTC. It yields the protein CASSSLASQGAEQFF.

The CDR3: CASSQSGTGDDTQYF. The CDR3 DNA sequence: TGTGCCAGCTCACAATCCGGGACAGGGGACGATACGCAGTATTTT. The rearrangement links TRBV18 to TRBJ2-3; TRBD1 aligns across 10 bases. Germline-derived CDR1 and CDR2 are KGHSH and LQKENI. This CDR3 is 15 amino acids long. J was trimmed by 6 bases and V by 4 bases; bases with no gene match: 7. The full variable domain, rest sourced from reference TRBV18 and TRBJ2-3, is NAGVMQNPRHLVRRRGQEARLRCSPMKGHSHVYWYRQLPEEGLKFMVYLQKENIIDESGMPKERFSAEFPKEGPSILRIQQVVRGDSAAYFCASSQSGTGDDTQYFGPGTRLTVL.

The CDR3 nucleotides are TGTGCCAGTAGTATAGGTGCATCCCATAACTATGGCTACACCTTC. This codes for CASSIGASHNYGYTF. The rearrangement uses TRBV19 and TRBJ1-2; D unclear. The CDR3 has 15 amino acids. Trimming left V 1 base short and J 1 base short, with 10 bases between. Germline lookup yields CDR1 LNHDA and CDR2 SQIVND (reference sequence). The complete variable domain, with remaining parts taken from reference TRBV19 and TRBJ1-2, reads DGGITQSPKYLFRKEGQNVTLSCEQNLNHDAMYWYRQDPGQGLRLIYYSQIVNDFQKGDIAEGYSVSREKKESFPLTVTSAQKNPTAFYLCASSIGASHNYGYTFGSGTRLTVV.

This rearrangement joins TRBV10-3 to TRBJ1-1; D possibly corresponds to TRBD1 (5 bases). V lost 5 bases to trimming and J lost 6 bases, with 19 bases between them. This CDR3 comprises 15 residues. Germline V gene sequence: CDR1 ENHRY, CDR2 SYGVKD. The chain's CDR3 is CAISTLRDPAAEAFF. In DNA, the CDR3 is TGTGCCATCAGTACCCTTCGGGACCCTGCCGCTGAAGCTTTCTTT.